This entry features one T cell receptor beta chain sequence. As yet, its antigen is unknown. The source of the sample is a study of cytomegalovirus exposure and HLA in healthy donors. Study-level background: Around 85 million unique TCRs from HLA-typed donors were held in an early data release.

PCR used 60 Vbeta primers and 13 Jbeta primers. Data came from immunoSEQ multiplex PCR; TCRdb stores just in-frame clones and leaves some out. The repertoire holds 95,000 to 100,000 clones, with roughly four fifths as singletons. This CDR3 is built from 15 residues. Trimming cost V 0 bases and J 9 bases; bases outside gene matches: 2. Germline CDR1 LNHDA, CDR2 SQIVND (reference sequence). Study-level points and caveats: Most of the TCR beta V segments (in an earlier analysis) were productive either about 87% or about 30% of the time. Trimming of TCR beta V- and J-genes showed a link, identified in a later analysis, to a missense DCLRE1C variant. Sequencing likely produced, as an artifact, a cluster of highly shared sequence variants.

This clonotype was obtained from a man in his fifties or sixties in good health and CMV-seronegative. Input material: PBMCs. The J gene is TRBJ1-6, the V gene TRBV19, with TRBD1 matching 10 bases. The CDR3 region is CASSIERTGGSPLHF. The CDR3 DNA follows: TGTGCCAGTAGTATAGAGCGGACAGGGGGTTCACCCCTCCACTTT.